The TCR beta chain under discussion was sequenced for a study of radiotherapy plus CTLA-4 blockade in lung cancer. Study-wide points: Blood saw expansion of tumor-derived TCR clones after radiotherapy plus ipilimumab.

The method was immunoSEQ multiplex PCR; TCRdb's version includes in-frame clones alone and lacks a portion of them. This table holds approximately 99,000 clones, just over 85% found once. The germline V and J ends were trimmed by 5 bases and 5 bases, with 12 bases remaining between them. Per the germline V gene, CDR1 is SEHNR and CDR2 is FQNEAQ (reference sequence). The CDR3 runs to 13 residues. On this clone itself: Its antigen remains unidentified.

The genes are TRBV7-9 and TRBJ1-2; D is ambiguous. The sequence was obtained from a human donor with non-small cell lung cancer that progressed on radiotherapy plus ipilimumab. The sequencing used peripheral blood, collected from a patient treated with radiotherapy plus ipilimumab. For the CDR3, the DNA is TGTGCCAGCAGCCCACCCGTTGCGTATGGCTACACCTTC. This encodes CASSPPVAYGYTF.